The 14 T cell receptor beta chains given below trace back to one sample, sequenced in a study of T cell changes during pregnancy in multiple sclerosis. Clones were read by immunoSEQ multiplex PCR, and TCRdb kept only the in-frame ones, dropping some. The sample includes under 75,000 clones, over 85% of them seen just once. The sequencing used CD8+ T cells from peripheral blood mononuclear cells, collected in the second trimester of pregnancy. The receptor source for this set is a female donor with multiple sclerosis, enrolled in a pregnancy study.

The rearrangement joins TRBV5-6 to TRBJ2-7; 10 bases are shared with TRBD1. Germline values: CDR1 SGHDT, CDR2 YYEEEE. The CDR3 covers 14 residues. The trim removed 2 bases at V and 3 bases at J, leaving 2 bases unmatched. Here the CDR3 DNA reads TGTGCCAGCAGCTTTGGGACAGGGGACTACGAGCAGTACTTC. Protein sequence: CASSFGTGDYEQYF. Looking up the rest from reference TRBV5-6 and TRBJ2-7 gives the full variable domain: DAGVTQSPTHLIKTRGQQVTLRCSPKSGHDTVSWYQQALGQGPQFIFQYYEEEERQRGNFPDRFSGHQFPNYSSELNVNALLLGDSALYLCASSFGTGDYEQYFGPGTRLTVT.

This clone was counted between two and nine times. The CDR3, as DNA: TGTGCCAGCAGCGTAGCTACTAATGAAAAACTGTTTTTT. The encoded protein is CASSVATNEKLFF. The chain uses TRBV9 and TRBJ1-4; D is unresolved. Germline CDR1 SGDLS, CDR2 YYNGEE. The germline V and J ends were trimmed by 0 bases and 2 bases, with 2 bases remaining between them. The CDR3 spans 13 residues.

The V call is TRBV6-1, the J call TRBJ2-7; 7 positions agree with TRBD2. After removal of 4 bases from V and 4 bases from J, the junction contained 10 bases not matched to a gene. Germline values: CDR1 MNHNS, CDR2 SASEGT. The CDR3 sequence is 15 residues long. CDR3 nucleotide sequence: TGTGCCAGCAGTGTTGAGGCCAGGGAGGGTTACGAGCAGTACTTC. Protein: CASSVEAREGYEQYF.

The chain recombines TRBV6-5 with TRBJ2-7, with a possible D match to TRBD1 (5 bases). The germline CDR1 and CDR2 sequences are MNHEY and SVGAGI. The CDR3 runs to 14 residues. V lost 2 bases and J lost 2, with 10 bases in between. CDR3 sequence: CASSYGAGPYEQYF. The DNA for the CDR3 is TGTGCCAGCAGTTACGGGGCAGGGCCCTACGAGCAGTACTTC.

The rearrangement joins TRBV19 to TRBJ1-5, with TRBD1 matching over 7 bases. CDR3 length: 14 residues. CDR1 is LNHDA, CDR2 SQIVND, per germline (reference sequence). After removal of 5 bases from V and 4 bases from J, the junction contained 5 bases not matched to a gene. The CDR3 sequence: CASSAPTGNQPQHF. The CDR3 region has the DNA TGTGCCAGTAGTGCCCCGACAGGGAATCAGCCCCAGCATTTT. The full variable domain, rest sourced from reference TRBV19 and TRBJ1-5, is DGGITQSPKYLFRKEGQNVTLSCEQNLNHDAMYWYRQDPGQGLRLIYYSQIVNDFQKGDIAEGYSVSREKKESFPLTVTSAQKNPTAFYLCASSAPTGNQPQHFGDGTRLSIL.

This chain links TRBV29-1 with TRBJ2-1; D perhaps matches TRBD2 (5 bases). V lost 6 bases to trimming and J lost 4 bases, with 16 bases between them. The CDR3 runs 14 residues. Germline V gives CDR1 SQVTM, CDR2 ANQGSEA. Here the CDR3 reads CSVARLGEYNEQFF. CDR3 nucleotides: TGCAGCGTGGCTAGGCTCGGGGAGTACAATGAGCAGTTCTTC.

The chain carries TRBV28 and TRBJ2-2; D remains ambiguous. Germline values: CDR1 MDHEN, CDR2 SYDVKM. This CDR3 contains 16 residues. With 2 bases removed from V and 3 bases from J, the gap between germline ends came to 13 bases. CDR3 bases: TGTGCCAGCAGTTTACGTGGAACAGCACACACCGGGGAGCTGTTTTTT. Amino acid sequence: CASSLRGTAHTGELFF.

The rearrangement joins TRBV5-1 to TRBJ1-1; D gene unclear. The CDR3 is 12 residues long. Trimming left V 4 bases short and J 0 bases short, with 4 bases between. Germline V lookup: CDR1 SGHRS, CDR2 YFSETQ. DNA of the CDR3: TGCGCCAGCAGCGGCATGAACACTGAAGCTTTCTTT. This gives the protein CASSGMNTEAFF.

This clone was seen once. The chain links TRBV18 to TRBJ2-1; D gene ambiguous. The CDR3 has 14 residues. Germline loops: CDR1 KGHSH, CDR2 LQKENI. Deletions cut 2 bases from V and 5 bases from J, with 10 bases between. The CDR3 coding sequence is TGTGCCAGCTCACCATTCTCTCCGGACAATGAGCAGTTCTTC. This sequence encodes CASSPFSPDNEQFF.

This clone was detected only once. This CDR3 is CATSGRGVGYNEQFF. DNA for the CDR3: TGTGCCACCAGCGGTCGGGGGGTGGGCTACAATGAGCAGTTCTTC. The chain recombines TRBV15 with TRBJ2-1, with 7 bases fitting TRBD2. The CDR3 length is 15 residues. Germline V gene data show CDR1 as LNHNV and CDR2 as YYDKDF (reference sequence). The trim removed 5 bases at V and 3 bases at J, leaving 7 bases unmatched.

This chain links TRBV6-1 with TRBJ2-5, with 14 positions matching TRBD2. Germline CDR1 reads MNHNS; CDR2 reads SASEGT. This CDR3 spans 19 amino acids. V was clipped by 4 bases and J by 3 bases; unmatched bases: 13. CDR3 DNA sequence: TGTGCCAGCAGTGTCCTGGGGACTAGCGGGAGAGGAGTCAAAGAGACCCAGTACTTC. This translates into CASSVLGTSGRGVKETQYF.

The chain uses TRBV28 and TRBJ2-1, with D perhaps TRBD2 (8 bases). Per the germline V gene, CDR1 is MDHEN and CDR2 is SYDVKM. CDR3 size: 15 residues. Trimming removed 6 bases at V and 6 bases at J, with 18 bases between. In DNA form, the CDR3 reads TGTGCCAGCAGCAGGGGACTAGGGGGCCCCAATGAGCAGTTCTTC. Its protein product is CASSRGLGGPNEQFF.

The chain uses TRBV16 and TRBJ1-4, with D possibly being TRBD1 (6 bases). The V end lost 2 bases, the J end lost 7 bases, and 11 bases lay between the germline ends. CDR3 length: 14 amino acids. CDR1 KGHSY and CDR2 FQNENV come from the germline V gene. This CDR3 is CASSQGGAGEKLFF. In DNA, the CDR3 is TGTGCCAGCAGCCAAGGGGGCGCGGGTGAAAAACTGTTTTTT. The whole variable domain, filled in from reference TRBV16 and TRBJ1-4, reads GEEVAQTPKHLVRGEGQKAKLYCAPIKGHSYVFWYQQVLKNEFKFLISFQNENVFDETGMPKERFSAKCLPNSPCSLEIQATKLEDSAVYFCASSQGGAGEKLFFGSGTQLSVL.

This clone was picked up one time. The chain links TRBV9 to TRBJ2-3, with D possibly matching TRBD1 (6 bases). CDR3 length: 19 residues. The V end was cut by 4 bases, the J end by 4 bases, with 28 bases between. Germline V CDR1 and CDR2: SGDLS, YYNGEE. The CDR3 is CASSPSGGMGRLSADTQYF. In nucleotides, the CDR3 is TGTGCCAGCAGCCCCTCTGGGGGCATGGGCCGTTTAAGCGCAGATACGCAGTATTTT. Supplemented by reference TRBV9 and TRBJ2-3, the full variable domain reads DSGVTQTPKHLITATGQRVTLRCSPRSGDLSVYWYQQSLDQGLQFLIQYYNGEERAKGNILERFSAQQFPDLHSELNLSSLELGDSALYFCASSPSGGMGRLSADTQYFGPGTRLTVL.